These 28 T cell receptor beta chains were all obtained from the same sample, sequenced in a study of CD8+CD57+ T cells in acquired aplastic anemia. The template for TCR beta VDJ and CDR3 sequence profiling was genomic DNA. TCRdb passed the reads through MiXCR, listing each CDR3 protein once. Seen here are some 210,000 distinct CDR3 sequences, around 63% observed once, and the top ten hold approximately 30%. Sequencing used sorted CD4+, CD8+, or CD8+CD57+ T cells (not recorded which) from PBMCs. The receptors originated from a human donor in good health.

V is TRBV20-1 and J is TRBJ2-7; D not resolved. V was cut by 5 bases and J by 12 bases, with 11 bases left in between. CDR1 DFQATT and CDR2 SNEGSKA come from the germline V gene (reference sequence). The CDR3 sequence is 9 residues long. The CDR3 sequence: CSAWNRLYF. The CDR3 coding sequence is TGCAGTGCTTGGAACCGATTGTACTTC.

As regards this clonotype: A much larger clone sits a single nucleotide away, making a read error possible. The chain joins TRBV6-4 to TRBJ1-2, with no clear D. The CDR3 is 17 residues long. The germline CDR1 and CDR2 sequences are MRHNA and SNTAGT. DNA of the CDR3: TGTGCCAGCAGTGAAGATAACGGGTTCAACTTCCTCTATAGCTACACCTTC. Its protein is CASSEDNGFNFLYSYTF.

This clonotype was detected once. The rearrangement links TRBV19 to TRBJ1-3; D not resolved. CDR3 size: 14 residues. Germline CDR1 LNHDA, CDR2 SQIVND (reference sequence). V was cut by 7 bases and J by 2 bases, with 12 bases left in between. The CDR3 spells CASKRDHPGNTIYF. The CDR3 DNA reads as TGTGCCAGTAAGAGAGACCACCCTGGAAACACCATATATTTT.

This clonotype came up many times. The genes are TRBV3-1 and TRBJ2-7, with TRBD2 identical over 9 bases. Trimming at V came to 0 bases and at J to 2 bases, leaving 5 bases not matched to a gene. Germline CDR1 LGHDT, CDR2 YNNKEL (reference sequence). This CDR3 contains 16 residues. The CDR3 nucleotides read TGTGCCAGCAGCCAAGAACTTCCTAGCGGGACCTACGAGCAGTACTTC. Translation gives CASSQELPSGTYEQYF.

The chain carries TRBV9 and TRBJ2-2; D gene uncertain. The CDR3 totals 13 residues. V dropped 0 bases and J dropped 8 bases, with 8 bases sitting between them. Germline CDR1 is SGDLS and CDR2 is YYNGEE. The CDR3 region is CASSVALEGELFF. The CDR3 nucleotides are TGTGCCAGCAGCGTAGCGTTAGAGGGGGAGCTGTTTTTT.

This chain links TRBV19 with TRBJ2-5; 11 bases map to TRBD2. This CDR3 region has 15 residues. Germline CDR1 LNHDA, CDR2 SQIVND (reference sequence). V dropped 3 bases and J dropped 2; count of bases not matched to a gene: 2. This CDR3 is CASSILAGGQETQYF. In DNA form, the CDR3 reads TGTGCCAGTAGTATCCTAGCGGGAGGACAAGAGACCCAGTACTTC.

The gene calls are TRBV11-3 and TRBJ2-5, with 10 nucleotides matching TRBD2. The trim removed 3 bases at V and 4 bases at J, leaving 5 bases unmatched. This CDR3 spans 15 amino acids. CDR1 and CDR2 from the germline V gene are SGHNT and YENEEA. The chain's CDR3 is CASSLRSGRGETQYF. The CDR3 nucleotides read TGTGCCAGCAGCTTGAGGAGCGGGAGGGGAGAGACCCAGTACTTC.

The genes are TRBV20-1 and TRBJ2-7, with 7 bases fitting TRBD2. Trimming cost V 6 bases and J 6 bases; bases outside gene matches: 17. Germline V gives CDR1 DFQATT, CDR2 SNEGSKA (reference sequence). The CDR3 is made up of 15 amino acids. The DNA for the CDR3 is TGCAGTGCGACAGACCCGGGCGGGAGTGAAGTCGAGCAGTACTTC. Translated, it gives CSATDPGGSEVEQYF.

The chain links TRBV24-1 to TRBJ2-1; TRBD1 aligns across 9 bases. Germline loops: CDR1 KGHDR, CDR2 SFDVKD. Trimming at V came to 5 bases and at J to 5 bases, leaving 9 bases not matched to a gene. The CDR3 loop spans 16 amino acids. CDR3 amino acids: CATSGAGTGINNEQFF. Here the CDR3 DNA reads TGTGCCACCAGTGGGGCGGGGACAGGGATTAACAATGAGCAGTTCTTC.

The chain couples TRBV24-1 to TRBJ2-3; TRBD1 agrees at 7 bases. CDR1 and CDR2 from the germline V gene are KGHDR and SFDVKD. CDR3 size: 16 residues. V was clipped by 4 bases and J by 6 bases; unmatched bases: 12. CDR3 DNA: TGTGCCACCAGTGACACGGGACAGACGGAATGGGATACGCAGTATTTT. This encodes CATSDTGQTEWDTQYF.

The rearrangement links TRBV2 to TRBJ2-2; TRBD1 matches 8 bases. CDR1 and CDR2 (germline): SNHLY, FYNNEI. With 8 bases clipped from V and 2 bases from J, the junction kept 10 bases outside the gene matches. CDR3 size: 16 residues. Written as DNA, the CDR3 is TGTGCCAGCTCAAGCTCGGCAGGGGGCAACACCGGGGAGCTGTTTTTT. This gives the protein CASSSSAGGNTGELFF.

V and J are TRBV20-1 and TRBJ2-1; 15 nucleotides align to TRBD2. From germline, CDR1 is DFQATT and CDR2 SNEGSKA (reference sequence). V shed 3 bases, J shed 4 bases, and the junction held 1 base outside the gene matches. The CDR3 is made up of 15 amino acids. This chain's CDR3 is CSARGTSGGYNEQFF. CDR3 DNA sequence: TGCAGTGCTAGGGGGACTAGCGGGGGGTACAATGAGCAGTTCTTC.

Points on this clonotype: A junction boundary mismatches the germline segment, possibly from a read error. This sequence joins TRBV10-3 and TRBJ2-1; unclear D gene. Germline-derived CDR1 and CDR2 are ENHRY and SYGVKD. CDR3 size: 14 residues. CDR3 sequence (DNA): TGTGCCATCAGTCTAGGTAGCTCCTACAGTGAGCAGTTCTTC. It codes for CAISLGSSYSEQFF.

The chain employs TRBV5-1 and TRBJ1-1, with D perhaps TRBD1 (5 bases). Trimming took 3 bases from V and 4 from J, leaving 13 bases between them. This CDR3 is 14 amino acids long. Germline V gene lookup returns CDR1 SGHRS and CDR2 YFSETQ. CDR3 sequence reads: CASSSSTAGTEAFF. CDR3 DNA: TGCGCCAGCAGCTCGTCGACAGCCGGCACTGAAGCTTTCTTT. Looking up the rest from reference TRBV5-1 and TRBJ1-1 gives the full variable domain: KAGVTQTPRYLIKTRGQQVTLSCSPISGHRSVSWYQQTPGQGLQFLFEYFSETQRNKGNFPGRFSGRQFSNSRSEMNVSTLELGDSALYLCASSSSTAGTEAFFGQGTRLTVV.

This clonotype showed up many times. The V call is TRBV9, the J call TRBJ1-6; D gene uncertain. CDR1 SGDLS and CDR2 YYNGEE come from the germline V gene. The CDR3 runs to 16 residues. V was pared by 4 bases and J by 0 bases, with 11 bases between. The CDR3 reads CASSPRSDSYNSPLHF. The CDR3 bases are TGTGCCAGCAGCCCTCGGTCCGACTCCTATAATTCACCCCTCCACTTT. Together with reference TRBV9 and TRBJ1-6, the CDR3 gives the full variable domain: DSGVTQTPKHLITATGQRVTLRCSPRSGDLSVYWYQQSLDQGLQFLIQYYNGEERAKGNILERFSAQQFPDLHSELNLSSLELGDSALYFCASSPRSDSYNSPLHFGNGTRLTVT.

The rearrangement joins TRBV19 to TRBJ1-2; unclear D gene. CDR1 is LNHDA, CDR2 SQIVND, per germline (reference sequence). V lost 1 base and J 6 bases, leaving 6 bases between the germline ends. The CDR3 loop spans 12 amino acids. CDR3: CASSIAVNGYTF. The CDR3 DNA reads TGTGCCAGTAGTATAGCGGTAAATGGCTACACCTTC.

The chain links TRBV7-9 to TRBJ2-1; TRBD2 matches 10 bases. Trimming at V came to 3 bases and at J to 4 bases, leaving 6 bases not matched to a gene. The CDR3 loop spans 16 amino acids. The V gene's germline CDR1 is SEHNR and CDR2 FQNEAQ (reference sequence). The CDR3 region is CASSFEELAGYNEQFF. CDR3 nucleotides: TGTGCCAGCAGCTTTGAAGAACTAGCGGGGTACAATGAGCAGTTCTTC.

This clonotype appeared a few times. The chain links TRBV2 to TRBJ2-1; 10 positions agree with TRBD2. J lost 7 bases, V lost 9 bases, and 12 bases had no gene match. The CDR3 consists of 15 residues. Germline CDR1 SNHLY, CDR2 FYNNEI. CDR3 amino acids: CARGQSGRAGNEQFF. CDR3 nucleotides: TGTGCCAGGGGGCAAAGCGGGAGGGCCGGAAATGAGCAGTTCTTC.

The count of this clonotype is one. At one end, the junction sequence differs from germline, possibly due to a read error. The chain combines TRBV12-3 or TRBV12-4 with TRBJ1-2; 7 nucleotides agree with TRBD1. The CDR3 is 11 residues long. The CDR3 is CASSGRDSTFF. The CDR3 nucleotides read TGTGCCAGCAGTGGCAGGGACAGCACCTTCTTC.

V and J are TRBV24-1 and TRBJ2-3; D is uncertain. V lost 1 base and J lost 5, with 18 bases in between. CDR1 and CDR2 from the germline V gene are KGHDR and SFDVKD. This CDR3 is 17 amino acids long. The CDR3 region is CATSDFGPGSAVDTQYF. The CDR3 nucleotides are TGTGCCACCAGTGATTTCGGTCCAGGCTCCGCCGTAGATACGCAGTATTTT.

The CDR3 region has the DNA TGTGCCAGCAGTGTTAAGAGGGACGGAAACACCATATATTTT. This translates into CASSVKRDGNTIYF. V gene TRBV6-5 combines with J gene TRBJ1-3, with D perhaps TRBD1 (5 bases). Trimming removed 5 bases from V and 4 bases from J, with 12 bases in between. The CDR3 loop spans 14 amino acids. The germline V gene has CDR1 MNHEY and CDR2 SVGAGI.

The chain has TRBV5-1 and TRBJ2-7; the D is unclear. This CDR3 comprises 13 residues. V shed 0 bases and J shed 5 bases, with 9 bases lying between them. The germline V gene encodes CDR1 SGHRS and CDR2 YFSETQ. CDR3 protein: CASSLEVAHEQYF. CDR3 DNA sequence: TGCGCCAGCAGCTTGGAAGTGGCCCACGAGCAGTACTTC.

Here the CDR3 reads CASSLSTRPGAEQFF. CDR3 sequence (DNA): TGTGCCAGCAGCTTATCGACTCGACCGGGGGCTGAGCAGTTCTTC. V is TRBV7-9 and J is TRBJ2-1; D tentatively reads TRBD1 or TRBD2 (6 bases each). This CDR3 is built from 15 residues. CDR1 is SEHNR and CDR2 is FQNEAQ in the germline V gene (reference sequence). V gave up 2 bases and J gave up 9 bases, with 17 bases separating them. Drawing the rest from reference TRBV7-9 and TRBJ2-1, the complete variable domain is DTGVSQNPRHKITKRGQNVTFRCDPISEHNRLYWYRQTLGQGPEFLTYFQNEAQLEKSRLLSDRFSAERPKGSFSTLEIQRTEQGDSAMYLCASSLSTRPGAEQFFGPGTRLTVL.

V is TRBV9 and J is TRBJ2-3, with D possibly TRBD2 on 6 matching bases. The V end was cut by 0 bases, the J end by 2 bases, with 13 bases between. The CDR3 has 16 residues. Germline lookup yields CDR1 SGDLS and CDR2 YYNGEE. This CDR3 reads CASSVGGRGATDTQYF. The CDR3 nucleotides are TGTGCCAGCAGCGTAGGAGGGCGCGGGGCCACAGATACGCAGTATTTT.

This chain uses TRBV20-1 with TRBJ1-5, with D maybe TRBD1 (6 bases). This CDR3 is built from 14 residues. Germline V gene sequence: CDR1 DFQATT, CDR2 SNEGSKA (reference sequence). V dropped 3 bases and J dropped 6 bases, with 15 bases sitting between them. As DNA, the CDR3 is TGCAGTGCTAGTCCTCAGGGGTTCGGTCAGCCCCAGCATTTT. Its translation is CSASPQGFGQPQHF.

The rearrangement links TRBV20-1 to TRBJ2-7; 9 bases fit TRBD1. V was pared by 6 bases and J by 5 bases, with 14 bases of the junction left unmatched. The CDR3 extends over 15 amino acids. Germline lookup yields CDR1 DFQATT and CDR2 SNEGSKA (reference sequence). In DNA form, the CDR3 reads TGCAGTGCCCCTGGGGGGGGGGACAGGGATCACGAGCAGTACTTC. Its translation is CSAPGGGDRDHEQYF.

This clonotype was detected many times. The chain joins TRBV6-1 to TRBJ2-4; D could derive from TRBD1 or TRBD2 (5 bases each). The CDR3 extends over 14 amino acids. Trimming left V 4 bases short and J 5 bases short, with 12 bases between. CDR1 and CDR2 (germline): MNHNS, SASEGT. The CDR3 loop reads CASSGQGPENIQYF. The CDR3 nucleotides are TGTGCCAGCAGTGGTCAGGGACCCGAAAACATTCAGTACTTC.

The V call is TRBV10-3, the J call TRBJ2-1; no definite D call. The V and J ends lost 10 bases and 3 bases respectively, with 10 bases between them. Germline V CDR1 and CDR2: ENHRY, SYGVKD. This CDR3 contains 12 residues. The chain's CDR3 is CASRKDYNEQFF. In DNA form, the CDR3 reads TGTGCCAGCAGAAAGGACTACAATGAGCAGTTCTTC.